The 5 T cell receptor beta chains in this list originate from one sample, sequenced in a study of long-term antiretroviral therapy in people with HIV. The authors ran the immunoSEQ assay, v3.0, at survey level. The protocol was immunoSEQ multiplex PCR, while the TCRdb copy is restricted to in-frame clones and leaves out a portion. Here the sample spans some 31,000 clones, roughly 98% being singletons. This sample comprised unsorted PBMCs, obtained 7.6 years after starting antiretroviral therapy. These receptors originate from a young man with HIV.

The chain is built from TRBV30 and TRBJ2-5; 8 bases map to TRBD2. V lost 4 bases, J lost 7 bases, and 8 bases stayed unmatched. CDR3 size: 13 residues. CDR1 and CDR2 (germline): GTSNPN, SVGIG (reference sequence). CDR3 sequence: CAWTQAGAGTQYF. For the CDR3, the DNA is TGTGCCTGGACCCAAGCGGGGGCGGGGACCCAGTACTTC.

This chain uses TRBV18 with TRBJ1-5; D remains ambiguous. Trimming shortened V by 0 bases and J by 4 bases, and 10 bases separated the two germline ends. The CDR3 extends over 15 amino acids. CDR1 and CDR2 (germline): KGHSH, LQKENI. The chain's CDR3 is CASSPPGSGNQPQHF. The CDR3 DNA sequence: TGTGCCAGCTCACCACCGGGCTCTGGAAATCAGCCCCAGCATTTT.

The chain uses TRBV4-3 and TRBJ2-6, with TRBD1 identical over 7 bases. The germline V gene has CDR1 LGHNA and CDR2 YSLEER. The CDR3 covers 19 residues. V shed 2 bases, J shed 0 bases, and the junction held 10 bases outside the gene matches. The CDR3 DNA reads as TGCGCCAGCAGCCAATCGACAGGGCCCGGTTTCTCTGGGGCCAACGTCCTGACTTTC. Protein: CASSQSTGPGFSGANVLTF.

The chain links TRBV2 to TRBJ2-2; D is possibly TRBD1 (5 bases). Germline assignment: CDR1 SNHLY and CDR2 FYNNEI. V lost 4 bases, J lost 4 bases, and 13 bases lay in between. The CDR3 loop spans 15 amino acids. CDR3 residues: CASSGQSSPTGELFF. The CDR3, as DNA: TGTGCCAGCAGTGGACAGTCCTCTCCCACCGGGGAGCTGTTTTTT.

J is TRBJ2-3 and V is TRBV9, with D unclear. Trimming took 0 bases from V and 3 from J, leaving 5 bases between them. The length of the CDR3 is 13 residues. In germline, CDR1 is SGDLS, CDR2 YYNGEE. Written as DNA, the CDR3 is TGTGCCAGCAGCGTAGGGCCGACAGATACGCAGTATTTT. Translated: CASSVGPTDTQYF.